This T cell receptor (beta chain) is from a study of response to subunit inactivated influenza vaccine. Findings of the study overall: The authors suggested that every seasonal influenza vaccination recruits few new T cells.

This clonotype has just a few counts. Its antigen is unidentified. TCRdb independently ran MiXCR on the RT-PCR reads; one entry per CDR3 protein. Seen here are some 180,000 distinct CDR3 sequences, about 9.3% observed once, and the top ten hold approximately 10%. The starting material was non-naive T cells sorted from PBMCs, obtained on the day of vaccination. The origin of this receptor is a man between 50 and 59 years old who received an inactivated influenza vaccine.

The CDR3 reads CASSYSSGISLFF. Written as DNA, the CDR3 is TGTGCCAGCAGTTACTCGAGCGGGATCTCGCTGTTCTTC. The genes are TRBV6-2 or TRBV6-3 and TRBJ2-1; TRBD2 aligns across 7 bases. In germline, CDR1 is MNHEY, CDR2 SVGEGT. The V gene end was trimmed by 0 bases and the J gene end by 15 bases; junction bases not matched to a gene: 8. The length of the CDR3 is 13 residues.